These T cell receptor beta chains were read from a single sample in a study of early T cells in non-severe SARS-CoV-2 infection. TCRdb processed the 5' RACE reads anew with MiXCR; each CDR3 protein has one entry. The profile covers about 80,000 distinct CDR3 sequences, with more than 10% appearing a single time and roughly 15% taken by the ten largest. Sequenced material: whole blood, taken at baseline. The source of these receptors is an adult who was a healthcare worker with PCR-confirmed SARS-CoV-2 infection or an uninfected control (not recorded which). The donor label of this sample is uncertain. Both conserved end residues are part of each CDR3.

>TRBV6-2/TRBV6-3|TRBJ2-1|14
CASTTGLAPNEQFF
>TRBV20-1|TRBJ1-5|15
CSASFGTGVAQPQHF
>TRBV19|TRBJ2-4|15
CASMDRGQTKNIQYF
>TRBV4-2|TRBJ2-1|12
CASRDSQNEQFF
>TRBV2|TRBJ2-2|14
CASRPGLAAGELFF
>TRBV7-2|TRBJ2-1|15
CASSLIAGGRNEQFF
>TRBV11-2|TRBJ2-5|11
CASSSTETQYF
>TRBV20-1|TRBJ1-5|14
CSATAGGYNQPQHF
>TRBV5-4|TRBJ1-1|16
CASSLGQGRRDTEAFF
>TRBV5-1|TRBJ2-2|16
CASSLSPARSTGELFF
>TRBV19|TRBJ1-5|15
CASSIEERGNQPQHF
>TRBV29-1|TRBJ2-1|14
CSVEVSGGYNEQFF
>TRBV11-3|TRBJ2-2|14
CASSFYVGTGELFF
>TRBV20-1|TRBJ2-7|11
CSASGSYEQYF
>TRBV19|TRBJ1-2|14
CASHRGGKYYGYTF
>TRBV20-1|TRBJ2-1|13
CSARQDRYNEQFF
>TRBV7-3|TRBJ1-1|13
CASSLYQGSEAFF
>TRBV7-2|TRBJ1-3|15
CASSLARVRGNTIYF
>TRBV15|TRBJ2-3|12
CATSRVRDTQYF
>TRBV4-1|TRBJ1-2|13
CASSQGDRDGYTF
>TRBV5-1|TRBJ2-4|15
CASSLGASKGNIQYF
>TRBV24-1|TRBJ2-3|14
CATSDPTFTDTQYF
>TRBV5-6|TRBJ2-3|16
CASSAGLAGRADTQYF
>TRBV19|TRBJ1-4|15
CASSRLTGVNEKLFF
>TRBV7-8|TRBJ2-1|15
CASSLAPWQVNEQFF
>TRBV6-6|TRBJ2-7|16
CASSSREGQGPYEQYF
>TRBV29-1|TRBJ1-2|13
CSVGPVSSYGYTF
>TRBV5-1|TRBJ2-3|14
CASSDRSPEDTQYF
>TRBV4-2|TRBJ2-3|20
CASSQDHVRGPQRTTDTQYF
>TRBV10-2|TRBJ2-7|15
CASRGPLAGVWEQYF
>TRBV9|TRBJ1-2|15
CASSAQGSVIWGYTF
>TRBV6-6|TRBJ2-7|14
CASSYITSSYEQYF
>TRBV6-6|TRBJ2-7|10
CARREDEQYF
>TRBV11-2|TRBJ1-1|15
CASSFIRGRSTEAFF
>TRBV7-6|TRBJ1-1|14
CASSLMWETTEAFF
>TRBV18|TRBJ2-3|16
CASSHGQGANTDTQYF
>TRBV5-1|TRBJ2-7|13
CASSLELTYEQYF
>TRBV18|TRBJ2-1|15
CASSPSPARDNEQFF
>TRBV12-3/TRBV12-4|TRBJ2-3|14
CASSWDRASDTQYF
>TRBV5-5|TRBJ2-1|17
CASSSDPRAGYYNEQFF
>TRBV28|TRBJ2-7|15
CASKPQDQVLYEQYF
>TRBV27|TRBJ1-1|16
CASSRRAGWTNTEAFF